The rows below give T cell receptor beta chains drawn from one sample of a study of blood T cell repertoires in COVID-19. Generated by immunoSEQ multiplex PCR, the TCRdb table keeps only in-frame clones and is missing some. The table shows 300,000 to 350,000 clones, with about 85% occurring only once. The sample consisted of peripheral blood. The receptors come from a man younger than 30 with active or convalescent COVID-19. The CDR3 runs from the conserved cysteine through the conserved F or W. The order of the fields is J gene, V gene, D gene, clone size, CDR3 protein, CDR3 DNA. The D gene is left open where the match is weak. Where a row states a size, it is once, few, many or the class of an expanded clone; other rows omit it.

TRBJ1-4 TRBV10-1 NA NA CASSVDLGEKLFF TGCGCCAGCAGTGTTGACCTCGGGGAAAAACTGTTTTTT
TRBJ1-1 TRBV6-5 NA once CASSPETGLNTEAFF TGTGCCAGCAGTCCAGAGACAGGCCTGAACACTGAAGCTTTCTTT
TRBJ1-2 TRBV7-9 TRBD1 NA CASSSFRDSANYGYTF TGTGCCAGCAGCTCCTTCCGGGACAGTGCTAACTATGGCTACACCTTC
TRBJ2-1 TRBV15 NA NA CATSPRSSYNEQFF TGTGCCACCAGCCCGCGGAGCTCCTACAATGAGCAGTTCTTC
TRBJ1-4 TRBV2 NA NA CASTLGEGNEKLFF TGTGCCAGCACCCTGGGGGAGGGTAATGAAAAACTGTTTTTT
TRBJ1-2 TRBV9 TRBD1 once CASTNLPGQGPGYTF TGTGCCAGCACCAATCTTCCGGGACAGGGTCCTGGCTACACCTTC
TRBJ1-1 TRBV28 TRBD1 NA CASRTQPGQGAGYTEAFF TGTGCCAGCAGGACTCAACCGGGACAGGGGGCGGGGTACACTGAAGCTTTCTTT
TRBJ2-3 TRBV7-9 NA once CASSPGLLDTQYF TGTGCCAGCAGCCCTGGACTTTTAGATACGCAGTATTTT
TRBJ1-3 TRBV13 NA NA CASSRIYGPTGNTIYF TGTGCCAGCAGCCGTATATATGGCCCCACTGGAAACACCATATATTTT
TRBJ2-6 TRBV18 TRBD1 NA CASSPTRTGVRSGANVLTF TGTGCCAGCTCACCTACGAGGACAGGGGTCCGCTCTGGGGCCAACGTCCTGACTTTC
TRBJ1-5 TRBV5-4 NA once CASSLDRNQPQHF TGTGCCAGCAGCTTGGACAGGAATCAGCCCCAGCATTTT
TRBJ2-5 TRBV7-9 NA NA CASSPMVETQYF TGTGCCAGCAGCCCTATGGTGGAGACCCAGTACTTC
TRBJ1-2 TRBV4-1 TRBD1 few CASRDGISGPGQNNYGYTF TGCGCCAGCAGAGATGGGATTTCCGGCCCGGGACAGAACAACTATGGCTACACCTTC
TRBJ1-5 TRBV7-9 NA NA CASSLVGGVNQPQHF TGTGCCAGCAGCTTAGTCGGGGGAGTCAATCAGCCCCAGCATTTT
TRBJ1-2 TRBV19 NA NA CASSRGHTRYTF TGTGCCAGTAGCAGAGGACATACCCGCTACACCTTC
TRBJ2-3 TRBV2 TRBD1 once CASSDPAGGLRDTQYF TGTGCCAGCAGTGACCCCGCAGGGGGCTTGAGGGATACGCAGTATTTT
TRBJ1-5 TRBV7-2 TRBD1 NA CASNQGQGNQPQHF TGTGCCAGCAACCAAGGACAGGGCAATCAGCCCCAGCATTTT
TRBJ2-3 TRBV18 NA NA CASSPPSLSTQYF TGTGCCAGCTCACCACCTTCCCTGAGTACGCAGTATTTT
TRBJ2-6 TRBV12-5 TRBD1 NA CASGMAGTGKTGANVLTF TGTGCTAGTGGTATGGCCGGGACAGGGAAAACTGGGGCCAACGTCCTGACTTTC
TRBJ2-7 TRBV28 NA NA CASSLLTRGEQYF TGTGCCAGCAGTTTGCTGACCAGAGGCGAGCAGTACTTC
TRBJ2-1 TRBV5-5 TRBD2 NA CASSSKTSGGADHEQFF TGTGCCAGCAGTTCAAAGACTAGCGGGGGGGCTGACCATGAGCAGTTCTTC
TRBJ2-5 TRBV11-2 NA NA CASSLVVRPQETQYF TGTGCCAGCAGCTTAGTTGTGCGCCCCCAAGAGACCCAGTACTTC
TRBJ1-4 TRBV6-1 NA NA CASSEWPPATNEKLFF TGTGCCAGCAGTGAATGGCCGCCTGCAACTAATGAAAAACTGTTTTTT
TRBJ1-5 TRBV24-1 NA once CATSDPKAGGNQPQHF TGTGCCACCAGTGATCCAAAAGCAGGGGGCAATCAGCCCCAGCATTTT
TRBJ1-4 TRBV5-4 TRBD1 NA CASSLGGGGEKLFF TGTGCCAGCAGCTTGGGAGGGGGCGGTGAAAAACTGTTTTTT
TRBJ2-7 TRBV18 TRBD1 NA CASSGDRAYEQYF TGTGCCAGCTCAGGGGACAGAGCCTACGAGCAGTACTTC
TRBJ2-7 TRBV5-1 NA NA CASSLEAPAVSYEQYF TGCGCCAGCAGCTTGGAAGCGCCAGCGGTCTCCTACGAGCAGTACTTC
TRBJ2-5 TRBV18 TRBD1 NA CASSPDRGLETQYF TGTGCCAGCTCACCGGACAGGGGGCTTGAGACCCAGTACTTC
TRBJ1-1 TRBV5-1 NA once CASSLVIAGFPEAFF TGCGCCAGCAGCTTGGTGATCGCCGGGTTCCCTGAAGCTTTCTTT
TRBJ1-2 TRBV5-5 NA NA CASSLARQYGYTF TGTGCCAGCAGCTTAGCGAGACAGTATGGCTACACCTTC
TRBJ1-4 TRBV5-1 NA NA CASSLNAGVEKLFF TGCGCCAGCAGCTTGAATGCAGGGGTCGAAAAACTGTTTTTT
TRBJ2-7 TRBV20-1 NA NA CSASKGERAGEQYF TGCAGTGCTAGTAAGGGGGAACGTGCGGGCGAGCAGTACTTC
TRBJ1-2 TRBV19 NA once CASRRALGGGIRKDGYTF TGTGCCAGCCGTAGGGCCCTTGGGGGGGGCATACGTAAAGATGGCTACACCTTC
TRBJ1-2 TRBV29-1 TRBD1 NA CSVGRQGSRDGYTF TGCAGCGTTGGGCGACAGGGCAGTAGGGATGGCTACACCTTC
TRBJ2-1 TRBV11-2 TRBD2 NA CASSLVGAGFGEQFF TGTGCCAGCAGCTTAGTTGGAGCGGGATTCGGTGAGCAGTTCTTC
TRBJ2-7 TRBV5-6 TRBD2 NA CASSPIRRQRESHEQYF TGTGCCAGCAGCCCCATACGGAGGCAGCGGGAGTCCCACGAGCAGTACTTC
TRBJ2-7 TRBV4-1 TRBD1 once CASSPPSGQGPYEQYF TGCGCCAGCAGCCCACCTTCGGGACAGGGGCCCTACGAGCAGTACTTC
TRBJ2-3 TRBV6-5 TRBD2 NA CAIHPGLLYTDTQYF TGTGCCATACACCCGGGACTACTGTACACAGATACGCAGTATTTT
TRBJ2-3 TRBV18 NA NA CASSSGDADTQYF TGTGCCAGCTCCAGCGGAGATGCAGATACGCAGTATTTT
TRBJ2-7 TRBV6-5 NA NA CASTHMGGGEQYF TGTGCCAGCACTCACATGGGGGGAGGCGAGCAGTACTTC
TRBJ2-1 TRBV25-1 TRBD2 NA CASSELASGYNEQFF TGTGCCAGCAGTGAATTGGCTAGCGGTTACAATGAGCAGTTCTTC
TRBJ2-7 TRBV4-1 NA NA CASSQEARGGYEQYF TGCGCCAGCAGCCAGGAAGCAAGGGGTGGGTACGAGCAGTACTTC
TRBJ2-5 TRBV2 NA NA CASSVLVRGETQYF TGTGCCAGCAGTGTTTTAGTACGGGGAGAGACCCAGTACTTC
TRBJ2-5 TRBV10-2 NA NA CASSDGEETQYF TGCGCCAGCAGTGACGGAGAAGAGACCCAGTACTTC
TRBJ2-7 TRBV7-2 TRBD2 NA CASSFPGTSGKLGYEQYF TGTGCCAGCAGCTTTCCTGGGACTAGCGGGAAGTTGGGGTACGAGCAGTACTTC
TRBJ1-6 TRBV5-1 NA few CASSYNRQAHNSPLHF TGCGCCAGCAGCTACAACCGACAGGCACATAATTCACCCCTCCACTTT